The clone carrying this T cell receptor (beta chain) was picked up one time. 60 Vbeta and 13 Jbeta primers were used in PCR. Measured with immunoSEQ multiplex PCR; TCRdb has only the in-frame clones, and not every one. Of about 140,000 clones in the sample, 70% to 90% are singletons; the top ten hold 2% to 3%. These data come from a study of cytomegalovirus exposure and HLA in healthy donors. Trimming pared 6 bases from V and 8 bases from J, leaving 10 bases between. Germline V gene lookup returns CDR1 SQVTM and CDR2 ANQGSEA. The CDR3 has 10 residues. Source material: PBMCs. The sequence derives from a man aged 50-59 years in good health and CMV-seronegative. The chain links TRBV29-1 to TRBJ1-1; D possibly corresponds to TRBD1 (6 bases). CDR3 coding DNA: TGCAGCGTGGTACAGGGAGAAGCTTTCTTT. It yields the protein CSVVQGEAFF.